This T cell receptor (beta chain) was sequenced in a study of T-cell memory formation after mild COVID-19 (dated by TCRdb to the early 2020s). Notes on the research overall: TCR sequence clusters from the two donors were largely donor specific. Two young, previously healthy adult volunteers, one female and one male, were included in the cohort. T-cell clones expanding and contracting after mild COVID-19 in two donors were tracked by longitudinal TCRalpha and TCRbeta repertoire sequencing.

The CDR3, from cysteine to phenylalanine, totals 13 residues. CDR3 DNA only is kept here, 39 bases in frame from base 1. The V end loses 3 bases and the J end loses 6 bases, and a stretch of 11 bases separates them. Based on the germline V gene, the CDR1 and CDR2 sequences are SGDLS and YYNGEE. For sequencing, an Illumina NovaSeq 6000 was employed. Using 5'RACE with constant-segment primers, TCRalpha and TCRbeta cDNA libraries were constructed, with sample barcodes and unique molecular identifiers added in the process. Trizol reagent was used to extract RNA from every sample. Libraries were amplified in two PCR steps, with a second sample barcode and Illumina TruSeq adapters added in the second step. Libraries were sequenced on an Illumina NovaSeq with 2 x 150 bp paired-end reads. For the original study's pipeline: With migec v1.2.7, reads were demultiplexed and then collapsed into UMI-guided consensus sequences. Using mixcr v2.1.11, UMI consensuses were aligned to TRA and TRB V and J templates and then assembled into clonotypes. Clonotypes were classified as expanded or contracted when called significant by both edgeR and NoisET, with noise models trained on biological replicates. edgeR calls used a false discovery rate-adjusted p below 0.01 and a log2 fold-change threshold of 1. As an exploratory analysis of dynamics, max-normalized trajectories of the 1000 most abundant clonotypes were examined by PCA with hierarchical clustering. Separately sequenced CD4+ and CD8+ repertoires were used to assign the CD4 or CD8 phenotype of responding clones. TCRdb ran its own pipeline on the public reads, namely fastp trimming at Q25 and MiXCR clone calling, and kept in-frame beta chains. One record per CDR3 amino acid sequence lists the most common genes and DNA. The authors' filters were not applied to this entry. The sample table contains some 150,000 distinct CDR3 sequences; only one count was recorded for over 6% of them. The ten largest clones capture about 2% of the sample.

Ficoll-Paque density gradient centrifugation was used to isolate PBMCs. Findings and caveats that apply to the study as a whole: Contracting CD4+ clones appeared mostly in the CM and EM memory subsets, whereas CD8+ clones were enriched in EMRA. SARS-CoV-2 specificity was not confirmed for the second-wave clones peaking on day 37. Clones that contracted from day 15 to 85 showed balanced CD4/CD8 phenotypes, whereas a second wave of clones that expanded from day 15 to 37 leaned towards CD4+. Some responding clones were detected in pre-infection memory, which suggested that pre-existing cross-reactive memory T cells had joined the SARS-CoV-2 response. Only two mild cases were covered in the study, and larger cohorts including severe cases with pre-infection samples were considered necessary.

This clonotype was counted ten times or more. Its recognized antigen is unknown. One base away there is no much larger clone; base qualities are not given. The sequence came from an adult woman who had mild COVID-19 (a few samples of this study predate the infection). The sample titles of this study are shuffled in the database, so cell type and time point are left out; the donor was told from shared clones. The rearranged chain carries TRBV9 and TRBJ2-3, and TRBD1 may be the D gene, going by 5 matching bases. Sequenced sample: PBMCs or a T cell subset sorted from them (not recorded which). Read as DNA, the sequence is TGTGCCAGCAGCGCCCAGGGAATCGATACGCAGTATTTT. Protein translation: CASSAQGIDTQYF.